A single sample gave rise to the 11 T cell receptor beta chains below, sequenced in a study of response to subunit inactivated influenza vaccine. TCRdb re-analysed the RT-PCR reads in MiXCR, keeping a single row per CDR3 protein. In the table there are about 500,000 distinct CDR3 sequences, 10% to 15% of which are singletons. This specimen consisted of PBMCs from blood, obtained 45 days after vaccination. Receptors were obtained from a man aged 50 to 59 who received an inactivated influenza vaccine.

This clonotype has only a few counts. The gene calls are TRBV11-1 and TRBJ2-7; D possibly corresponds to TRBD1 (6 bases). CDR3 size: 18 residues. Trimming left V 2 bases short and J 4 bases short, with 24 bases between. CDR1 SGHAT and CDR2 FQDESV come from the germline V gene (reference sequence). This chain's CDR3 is CASSLLFSSDSLTYEQYF. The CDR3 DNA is TGTGCCAGCAGCTTACTTTTCAGTTCGGACAGTTTAACTTACGAGCAGTACTTC.

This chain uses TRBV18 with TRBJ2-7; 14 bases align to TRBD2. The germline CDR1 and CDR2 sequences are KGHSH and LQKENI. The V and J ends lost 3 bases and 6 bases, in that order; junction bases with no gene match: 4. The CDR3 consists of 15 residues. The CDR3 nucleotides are TGTGCCAGCTCACCCGGGACTAGCGGGAGTACCGAGCAGTACTTC. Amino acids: CASSPGTSGSTEQYF. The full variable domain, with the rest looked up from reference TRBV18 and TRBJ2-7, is NAGVMQNPRHLVRRRGQEARLRCSPMKGHSHVYWYRQLPEEGLKFMVYLQKENIIDESGMPKERFSAEFPKEGPSILRIQQVVRGDSAAYFCASSPGTSGSTEQYFGPGTRLTVT.

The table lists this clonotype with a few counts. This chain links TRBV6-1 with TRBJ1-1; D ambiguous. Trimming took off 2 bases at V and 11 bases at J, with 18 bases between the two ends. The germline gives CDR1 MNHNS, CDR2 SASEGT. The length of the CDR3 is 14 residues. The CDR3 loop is CASSESAVVGSAFF. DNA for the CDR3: TGTGCCAGCAGTGAATCCGCAGTGGTGGGGTCGGCTTTCTTT.

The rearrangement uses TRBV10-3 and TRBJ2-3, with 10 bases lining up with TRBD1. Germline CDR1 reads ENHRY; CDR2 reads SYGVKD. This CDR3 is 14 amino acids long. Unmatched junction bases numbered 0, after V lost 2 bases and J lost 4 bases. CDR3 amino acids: CAISEGTGADTQYF. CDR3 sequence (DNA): TGTGCCATCAGTGAGGGGACAGGGGCAGATACGCAGTATTTT.

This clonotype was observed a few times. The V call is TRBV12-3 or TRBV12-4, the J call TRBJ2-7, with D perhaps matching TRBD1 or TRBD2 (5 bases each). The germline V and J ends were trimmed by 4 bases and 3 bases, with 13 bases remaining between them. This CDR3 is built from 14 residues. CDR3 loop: CASSSSRENYEQYF. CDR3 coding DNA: TGTGCCAGCAGTTCCTCCAGGGAGAACTACGAGCAGTACTTC.

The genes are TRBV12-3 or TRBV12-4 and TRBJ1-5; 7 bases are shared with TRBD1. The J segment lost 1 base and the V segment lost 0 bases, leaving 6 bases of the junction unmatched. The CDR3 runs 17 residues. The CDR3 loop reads CASSLAWAGGSNQPQHF. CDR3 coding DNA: TGTGCCAGCAGTTTAGCCTGGGCAGGGGGAAGCAATCAGCCCCAGCATTTT.

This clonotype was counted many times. The CDR3 DNA reads as TGTGCCAGCAGTAATTGGGAAACCAAAAACATTCAGTACTTC. This gives the protein CASSNWETKNIQYF. The chain employs TRBV12-3 or TRBV12-4 and TRBJ2-4; D gene unclear. CDR3 length equals 14 residues. V shed 5 bases and J shed 2 bases, with 10 bases lying between them.

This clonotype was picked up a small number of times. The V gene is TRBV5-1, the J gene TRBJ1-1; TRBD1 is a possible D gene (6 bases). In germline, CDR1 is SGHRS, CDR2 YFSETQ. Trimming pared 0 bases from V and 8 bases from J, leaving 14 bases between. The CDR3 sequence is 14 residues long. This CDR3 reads CASSLARGTSEAFF. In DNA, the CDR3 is TGCGCCAGCAGCTTGGCACGGGGGACAAGCGAAGCTTTCTTT. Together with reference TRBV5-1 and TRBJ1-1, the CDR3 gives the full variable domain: KAGVTQTPRYLIKTRGQQVTLSCSPISGHRSVSWYQQTPGQGLQFLFEYFSETQRNKGNFPGRFSGRQFSNSRSEMNVSTLELGDSALYLCASSLARGTSEAFFGQGTRLTVV.

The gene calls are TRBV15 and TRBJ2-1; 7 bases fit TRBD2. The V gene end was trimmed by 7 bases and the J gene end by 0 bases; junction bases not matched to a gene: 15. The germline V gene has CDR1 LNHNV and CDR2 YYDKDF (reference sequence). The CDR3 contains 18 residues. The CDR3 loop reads CATTSEGTTSTSYNEQFF. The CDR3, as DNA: TGTGCCACCACCTCAGAGGGGACTACTTCTACCTCCTACAATGAGCAGTTCTTC.

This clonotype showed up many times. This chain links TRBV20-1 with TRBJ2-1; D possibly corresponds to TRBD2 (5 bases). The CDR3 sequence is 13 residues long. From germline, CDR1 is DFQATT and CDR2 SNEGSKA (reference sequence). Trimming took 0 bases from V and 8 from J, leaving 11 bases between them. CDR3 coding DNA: TGCAGTGCTAGAGATTCGCTAGCATATGAGCAGTTCTTC. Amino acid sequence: CSARDSLAYEQFF.

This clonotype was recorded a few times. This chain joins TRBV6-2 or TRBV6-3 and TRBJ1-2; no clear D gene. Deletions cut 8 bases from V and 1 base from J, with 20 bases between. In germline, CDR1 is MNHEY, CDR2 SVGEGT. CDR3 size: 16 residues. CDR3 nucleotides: TGTGCCAGCCGGCCCGTCGGCGAGCCGGGTAACTATGGCTACACCTTC. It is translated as CASRPVGEPGNYGYTF.